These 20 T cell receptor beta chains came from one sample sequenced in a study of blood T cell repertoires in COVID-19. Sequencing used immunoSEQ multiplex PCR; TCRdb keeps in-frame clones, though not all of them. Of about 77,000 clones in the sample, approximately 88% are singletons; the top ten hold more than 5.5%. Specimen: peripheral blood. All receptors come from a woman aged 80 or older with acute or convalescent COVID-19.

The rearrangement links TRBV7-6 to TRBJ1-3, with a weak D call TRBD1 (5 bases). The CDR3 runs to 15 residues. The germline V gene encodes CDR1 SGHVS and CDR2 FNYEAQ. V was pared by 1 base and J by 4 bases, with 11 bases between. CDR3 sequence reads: CASSLDRSGGNTIYF. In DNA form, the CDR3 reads TGTGCCAGCAGCTTAGACAGGTCTGGGGGAAACACCATATATTTT.

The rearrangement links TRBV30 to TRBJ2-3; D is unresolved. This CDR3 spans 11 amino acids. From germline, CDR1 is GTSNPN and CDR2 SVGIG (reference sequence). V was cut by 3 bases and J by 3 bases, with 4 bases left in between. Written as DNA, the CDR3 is TGTGCCTGGAGGAGAACAGATACGCAGTATTTT. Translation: CAWRRTDTQYF.

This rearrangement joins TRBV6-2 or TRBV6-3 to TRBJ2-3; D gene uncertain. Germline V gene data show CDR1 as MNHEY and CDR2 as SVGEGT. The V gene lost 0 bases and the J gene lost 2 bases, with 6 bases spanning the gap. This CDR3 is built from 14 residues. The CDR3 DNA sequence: TGTGCCAGCAGTTACTCGAGCGTCACAGATACGCAGTATTTT. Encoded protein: CASSYSSVTDTQYF.

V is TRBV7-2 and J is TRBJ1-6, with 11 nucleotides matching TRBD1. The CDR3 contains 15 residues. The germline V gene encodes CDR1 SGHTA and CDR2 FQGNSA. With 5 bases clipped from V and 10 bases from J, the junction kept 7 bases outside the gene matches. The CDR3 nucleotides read TGTGCCAGCAGCCATCGGACAGGGGGCGAATCACCCCTCCACTTT. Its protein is CASSHRTGGESPLHF.

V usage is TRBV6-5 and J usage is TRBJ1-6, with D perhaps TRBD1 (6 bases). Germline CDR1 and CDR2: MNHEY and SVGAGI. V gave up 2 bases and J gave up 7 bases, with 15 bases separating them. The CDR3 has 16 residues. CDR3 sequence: CASSYQGQGSNSPLHF. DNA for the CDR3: TGTGCCAGCAGTTACCAGGGTCAGGGGTCAAATTCACCCCTCCACTTT.

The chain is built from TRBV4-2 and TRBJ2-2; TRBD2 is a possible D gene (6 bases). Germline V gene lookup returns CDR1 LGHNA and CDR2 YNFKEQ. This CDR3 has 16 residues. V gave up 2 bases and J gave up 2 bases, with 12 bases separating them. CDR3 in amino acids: CASSQTTGLNTGELFF. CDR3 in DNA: TGTGCCAGCAGCCAAACAACGGGACTCAACACCGGGGAGCTGTTTTTT.

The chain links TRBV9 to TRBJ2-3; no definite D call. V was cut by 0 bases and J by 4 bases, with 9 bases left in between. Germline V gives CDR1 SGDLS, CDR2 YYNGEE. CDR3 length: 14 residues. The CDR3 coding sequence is TGTGCCAGCAGCGTAGTTATTGAGGCAGATACGCAGTATTTT. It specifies CASSVVIEADTQYF.

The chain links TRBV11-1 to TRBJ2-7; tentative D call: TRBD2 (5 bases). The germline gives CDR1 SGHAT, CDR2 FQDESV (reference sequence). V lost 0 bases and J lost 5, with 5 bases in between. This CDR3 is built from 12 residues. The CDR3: CASSLAGNEQYF. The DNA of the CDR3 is TGTGCCAGCAGCTTAGCCGGGAACGAGCAGTACTTC.

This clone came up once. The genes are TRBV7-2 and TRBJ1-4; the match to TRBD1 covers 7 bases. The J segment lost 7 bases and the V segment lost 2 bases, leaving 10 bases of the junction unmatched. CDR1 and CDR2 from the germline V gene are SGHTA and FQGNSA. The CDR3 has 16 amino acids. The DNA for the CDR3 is TGTGCCAGCAGCTTAATGCGTGACAGGGATTTTGAAAAACTGTTTTTT. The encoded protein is CASSLMRDRDFEKLFF.

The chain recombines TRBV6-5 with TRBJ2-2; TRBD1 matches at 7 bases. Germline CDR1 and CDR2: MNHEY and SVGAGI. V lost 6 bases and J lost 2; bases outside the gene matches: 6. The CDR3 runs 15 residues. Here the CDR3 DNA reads TGTGCCAGCAGGCCGGGACAGCTTAACACCGGGGAGCTGTTTTTT. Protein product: CASRPGQLNTGELFF.

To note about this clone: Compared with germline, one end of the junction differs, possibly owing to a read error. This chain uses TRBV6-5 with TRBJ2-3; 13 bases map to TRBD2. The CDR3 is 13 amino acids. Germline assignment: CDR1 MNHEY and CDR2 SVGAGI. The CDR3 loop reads CASSPPGLAGLKF. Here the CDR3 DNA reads TGTGCCAGCAGTCCTCCGGGACTAGCGGGACTTAAATTT.

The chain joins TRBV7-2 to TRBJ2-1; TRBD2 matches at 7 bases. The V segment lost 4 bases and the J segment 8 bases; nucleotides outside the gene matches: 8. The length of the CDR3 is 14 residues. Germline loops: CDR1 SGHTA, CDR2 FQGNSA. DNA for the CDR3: TGTGCCAGCAGCTCTCGCGGGAGAGGCTATGAGCAGTTCTTC. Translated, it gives CASSSRGRGYEQFF.

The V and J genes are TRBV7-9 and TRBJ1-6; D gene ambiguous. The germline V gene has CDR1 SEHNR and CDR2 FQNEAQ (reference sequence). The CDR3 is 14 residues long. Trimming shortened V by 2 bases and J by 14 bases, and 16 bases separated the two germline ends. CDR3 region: CASSLHPQEMALHF. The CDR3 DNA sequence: TGTGCCAGCAGCTTACACCCTCAAGAGATGGCCCTCCACTTT.

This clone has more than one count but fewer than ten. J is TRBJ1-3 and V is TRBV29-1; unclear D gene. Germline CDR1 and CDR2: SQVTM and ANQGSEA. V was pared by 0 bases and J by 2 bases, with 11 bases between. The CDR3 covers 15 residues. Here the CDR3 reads CSVEDRAGTGNTIYF. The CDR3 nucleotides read TGCAGCGTTGAAGATCGAGCGGGGACTGGAAACACCATATATTTT.

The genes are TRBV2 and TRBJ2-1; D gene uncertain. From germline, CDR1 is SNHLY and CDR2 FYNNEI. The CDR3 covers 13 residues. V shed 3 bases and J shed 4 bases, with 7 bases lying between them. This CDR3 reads CASSEGYYNEQFF. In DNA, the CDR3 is TGTGCCAGCAGTGAGGGCTATTACAATGAGCAGTTCTTC.

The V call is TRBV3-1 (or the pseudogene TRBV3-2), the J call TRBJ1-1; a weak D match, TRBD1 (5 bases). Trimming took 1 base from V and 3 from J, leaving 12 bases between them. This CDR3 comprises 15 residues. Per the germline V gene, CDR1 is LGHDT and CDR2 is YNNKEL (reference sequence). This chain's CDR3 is CASSQGGQKYTEAFF. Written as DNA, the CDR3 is TGTGCCAGCAGCCAAGGTGGACAAAAGTACACTGAAGCTTTCTTT.

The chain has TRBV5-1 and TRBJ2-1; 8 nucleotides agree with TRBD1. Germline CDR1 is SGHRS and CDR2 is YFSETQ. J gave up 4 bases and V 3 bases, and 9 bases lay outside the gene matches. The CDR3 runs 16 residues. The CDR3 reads CASSSQTGTGYNEQFF. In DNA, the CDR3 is TGCGCCAGCAGCTCCCAAACCGGGACAGGATACAATGAGCAGTTCTTC.

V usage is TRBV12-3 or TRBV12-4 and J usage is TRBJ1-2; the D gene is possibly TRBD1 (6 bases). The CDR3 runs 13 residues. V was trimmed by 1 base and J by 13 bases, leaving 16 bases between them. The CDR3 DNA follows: TGTGCCAGCAGTTTAGAAAACAGGGCTCTACCCACCTTC. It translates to CASSLENRALPTF.

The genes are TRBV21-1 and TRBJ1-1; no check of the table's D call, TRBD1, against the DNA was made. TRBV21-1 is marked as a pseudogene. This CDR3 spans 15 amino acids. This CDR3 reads CASTEPRTTNTEAFF. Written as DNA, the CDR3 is TGTGCCAGTACCGAACCCAGGACAACGAACACTGAAGCTTTCTTT.

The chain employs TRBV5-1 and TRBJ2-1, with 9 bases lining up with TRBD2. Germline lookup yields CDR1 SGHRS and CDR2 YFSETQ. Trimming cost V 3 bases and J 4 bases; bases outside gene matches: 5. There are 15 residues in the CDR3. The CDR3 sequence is CASSSLAGEYNEQFF. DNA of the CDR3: TGCGCCAGCAGCTCTTTAGCGGGAGAGTACAATGAGCAGTTCTTC.